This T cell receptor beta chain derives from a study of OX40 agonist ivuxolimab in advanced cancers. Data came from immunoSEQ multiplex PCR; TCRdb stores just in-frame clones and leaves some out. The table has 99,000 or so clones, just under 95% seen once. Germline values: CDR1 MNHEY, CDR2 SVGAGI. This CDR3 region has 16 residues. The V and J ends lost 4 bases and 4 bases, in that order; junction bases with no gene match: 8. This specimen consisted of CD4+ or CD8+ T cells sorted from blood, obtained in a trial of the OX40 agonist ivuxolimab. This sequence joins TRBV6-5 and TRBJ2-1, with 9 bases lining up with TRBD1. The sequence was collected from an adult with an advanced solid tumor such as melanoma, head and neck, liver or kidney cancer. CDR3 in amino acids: CASSLGQGSRYNEQFF. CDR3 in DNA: TGTGCCAGCAGTTTAGGACAGGGGAGTCGATACAATGAGCAGTTCTTC.